The 31 T cell receptor beta chains below all came from one sample that was sequenced in a study of blood T cell repertoires in COVID-19. Method: immunoSEQ multiplex PCR; TCRdb's copy keeps in-frame clones and lacks some. Among under 300,000 clones listed, about 89% were seen once. What was sequenced was PBMCs or T cells enriched from blood (not recorded which). Receptors originate from a man in his forties who had recovered from COVID-19.

The chain has TRBV3-1 (or the pseudogene TRBV3-2) and TRBJ2-6; no firm D call. Germline assignment: CDR1 LGHDT and CDR2 YNNKEL (reference sequence). Trimming took 1 base from V and 3 from J, leaving 4 bases between them. The CDR3 has 14 amino acids. The CDR3 DNA sequence: TGTGCCAGCAGCCAAGGAGGTGGGGCCAACGTCCTGACTTTC. The encoded protein is CASSQGGGANVLTF.

V and J are TRBV19 and TRBJ1-2, with 10 bases fitting TRBD1. V lost 5 bases to trimming and J lost 7 bases; unmatched junction nucleotides: 10. Germline lookup yields CDR1 LNHDA and CDR2 SQIVND (reference sequence). The CDR3 covers 15 residues. CDR3 protein: CASSFPRQGAGGYTF. CDR3 nucleotide sequence: TGTGCCAGTAGTTTCCCGAGACAGGGGGCTGGTGGCTACACCTTC.

The chain joins TRBV7-9 to TRBJ2-1, with D hard to call. This CDR3 contains 13 residues. Looked up from germline, CDR1 is SEHNR and CDR2 is FQNEAQ (reference sequence). The germline V and J ends were trimmed by 3 bases and 5 bases, with 8 bases remaining between them. The CDR3 DNA follows: TGTGCCAGCAGCTTTCTTGCGGACAATGAGCAGTTCTTC. Amino acids: CASSFLADNEQFF.

The rearrangement joins TRBV14 to TRBJ2-1; TRBD2 matches at 8 bases. The CDR3 spans 16 residues. V trimming: 0 bases; J trimming: 5 bases; junction bases outside the gene matches: 6. CDR1 and CDR2 from the germline V gene are SGHDN and FVKESK. In DNA form, the CDR3 reads TGTGCCAGCAGCCAAGATTTGACGGGGGGGGACAATGAGCAGTTCTTC. It translates to CASSQDLTGGDNEQFF.

This clone was observed a single time. The rearrangement uses TRBV29-1 and TRBJ2-2, with 7 bases matching TRBD1. Germline V gives CDR1 SQVTM, CDR2 ANQGSEA. The CDR3 is 13 residues long. V lost 7 bases, J lost 6 bases, and 8 bases stayed unmatched. CDR3 in DNA: TGCAGCGCTCGCCCTGACAGGGCCGGGGAGCTGTTTTTT. Residues: CSARPDRAGELFF.

The chain carries TRBV6-5 and TRBJ2-3; 7 positions match TRBD1. Germline loops: CDR1 MNHEY, CDR2 SVGAGI. This CDR3 comprises 13 residues. After removal of 4 bases from V and 8 bases from J, the junction contained 6 bases not matched to a gene. The CDR3 spells CASSLPGQTTQYF. The CDR3 DNA is TGTGCCAGCAGTTTACCGGGACAGACTACGCAGTATTTT.

This chain joins TRBV19 and TRBJ2-2; weak D call: TRBD1 (5 bases). CDR1 and CDR2 from the germline V gene are LNHDA and SQIVND (reference sequence). Trimming took off 3 bases at V and 1 base at J, with 9 bases between the two ends. This CDR3 spans 15 amino acids. The CDR3 DNA reads as TGTGCCAGTAGTATTCTAGGACAGAACACCGGGGAGCTGTTTTTT. Amino acids: CASSILGQNTGELFF. Combining the CDR3 with reference TRBV19 and TRBJ2-2 gives the whole variable domain DGGITQSPKYLFRKEGQNVTLSCEQNLNHDAMYWYRQDPGQGLRLIYYSQIVNDFQKGDIAEGYSVSREKKESFPLTVTSAQKNPTAFYLCASSILGQNTGELFFGEGSRLTVL.

The chain employs TRBV15 and TRBJ2-7, with 9 bases matching TRBD2. Losses at the gene ends were 2 bases for V and 2 bases for J; bases not matched to a gene: 4. This CDR3 region has 15 residues. Germline values: CDR1 LNHNV, CDR2 YYDKDF (reference sequence). Here the CDR3 reads CATSRPSGGTYEQYF. The CDR3, as DNA: TGTGCCACCAGCAGACCCAGCGGGGGGACCTACGAGCAGTACTTC.

The chain recombines TRBV29-1 with TRBJ2-7; possible D gene TRBD2, 6 bases. The germline V gene has CDR1 SQVTM and CDR2 ANQGSEA. The CDR3 consists of 13 residues. V lost 6 bases and J lost 0, with 12 bases in between. The CDR3, as DNA: TGCAGCGTCCTTTTCGGGAGCTCCTACGAGCAGTACTTC. Translated, it gives CSVLFGSSYEQYF.

This clone was counted only a few times. At one end the junction does not follow the germline gene, possibly because of a read error. The J gene is TRBJ1-1, the V gene TRBV7-3, with a weak D call TRBD1 (5 bases). Germline CDR1 is SGHTA and CDR2 is FQGTGA. The CDR3 sequence is 13 residues long. CDR3 amino acids: CASSLTLTGPAFF. The CDR3 DNA follows: TGTGCCAGCAGCCTAACCCTTACAGGTCCGGCTTTCTTT.

The count of this clone is one. This may be a read error, as it is one base from a much larger clone. V and J are TRBV4-2 and TRBJ1-2; D uncertain. The CDR3 totals 17 residues. Per the germline V gene, CDR1 is LGHNA and CDR2 is YNFKEQ. The CDR3 nucleotides read TGTGCCAGCAGCCAAGATGGTGGGGAAGGAGGGTCGTATGACTACACCTTC. It yields the protein CASSQDGGEGGSYDYTF.

This clone was seen a few times. The chain recombines TRBV30 with TRBJ2-5, with a tentative D call TRBD2 (6 bases). This CDR3 is 14 amino acids long. Germline CDR1 is GTSNPN and CDR2 is SVGIG (reference sequence). Trimming pared 4 bases from V and 1 base from J, leaving 13 bases between. The CDR3 coding sequence is TGTGCCTGGATCGGAGGGGCTCGCCAAGAGACCCAGTACTTC. Its protein is CAWIGGARQETQYF.

The V and J genes are TRBV4-1 and TRBJ1-4; TRBD1 matches at 9 bases. The germline CDR1 and CDR2 sequences are MGHRA and YSYEKL. V lost 4 bases, J lost 4 bases, and 10 bases stayed unmatched. This CDR3 is built from 17 residues. The chain's CDR3 is CASSRTGTGNDNEKLFF. CDR3 sequence (DNA): TGCGCCAGCAGCCGCACAGGGACAGGGAATGATAATGAAAAACTGTTTTTT.

The chain has TRBV5-5 and TRBJ1-5; D ambiguous. Germline lookup yields CDR1 SGHKS and CDR2 YYEKEE (reference sequence). V was pared by 0 bases and J by 2 bases, with 6 bases between. This CDR3 region has 14 residues. CDR3 nucleotide sequence: TGTGCCAGCAGCTTGGGAGTTGGCAATCAGCCCCAGCATTTT. Translating it yields CASSLGVGNQPQHF. The variable domain in full, with the rest retrieved from reference TRBV5-5 and TRBJ1-5, is DAGVTQSPTHLIKTRGQQVTLRCSPISGHKSVSWYQQVLGQGPQFIFQYYEKEERGRGNFPDRFSARQFPNYSSELNVNALLLGDSALYLCASSLGVGNQPQHFGDGTRLSIL.

The chain combines TRBV5-1 with TRBJ1-4, with 7 bases lining up with TRBD1. The CDR3 runs 14 residues. The V gene's germline CDR1 is SGHRS and CDR2 YFSETQ. The V segment lost 4 bases and the J segment 3 bases; nucleotides outside the gene matches: 3. CDR3 protein: CASSRDSPNEKLFF. For the CDR3, the DNA is TGCGCCAGCAGCCGGGACAGCCCTAATGAAAAACTGTTTTTT.

The chain recombines TRBV19 with TRBJ1-1; D unresolved. The V end lost 2 bases, the J end lost 4 bases, and 11 bases lay between the germline ends. The CDR3 length is 14 residues. Germline values: CDR1 LNHDA, CDR2 SQIVND (reference sequence). The CDR3 loop reads CASSIRSPSTEAFF. The CDR3 nucleotides read TGTGCCAGTAGTATAAGGAGCCCTTCCACTGAAGCTTTCTTT.

The rearrangement uses TRBV4-1 and TRBJ1-6; unclear D gene. The CDR3 extends over 17 amino acids. Trimming removed 4 bases at V and 10 bases at J, with 23 bases between. CDR1 is MGHRA, CDR2 YSYEKL, per germline. CDR3 region: CASSPEGFRAWASPLHF. DNA of the CDR3: TGCGCCAGCAGCCCCGAGGGATTTCGTGCATGGGCCTCACCCCTCCACTTT.

V gene TRBV28 combines with J gene TRBJ2-3; the D is unclear. The CDR3 sequence is 16 residues long. Germline V gene lookup returns CDR1 MDHEN and CDR2 SYDVKM. Trimming left V 2 bases short and J 3 bases short, with 15 bases between. CDR3 DNA sequence: TGTGCCAGCAGTTTAATCCCTGCGGAAATTACAGATACGCAGTATTTT. This gives the protein CASSLIPAEITDTQYF.

The chain joins TRBV4-3 to TRBJ1-2, with 12 bases identical to TRBD1. This CDR3 spans 19 amino acids. J lost 2 bases, V lost 3 bases, and 13 bases had no gene match. CDR1 LGHNA and CDR2 YSLEER come from the germline V gene. The CDR3 sequence: CASSQRTPGQGAMNYGYTF. The CDR3 DNA follows: TGCGCCAGCAGCCAGCGAACCCCGGGACAGGGGGCGATGAACTATGGCTACACCTTC.

This chain connects TRBV19 to TRBJ2-1; the D gene is possibly TRBD2 (5 bases). Germline V CDR1 and CDR2: LNHDA, SQIVND (reference sequence). V dropped 5 bases and J dropped 5 bases, with 10 bases sitting between them. CDR3 size: 13 residues. The CDR3 nucleotides are TGTGCCAGTAGTCGAGTAGCGCACAATGAGCAGTTCTTC. Protein sequence: CASSRVAHNEQFF.

The chain combines TRBV29-1 with TRBJ1-2; 8 positions agree with TRBD1. The CDR3 is 15 amino acids. Germline V gives CDR1 SQVTM, CDR2 ANQGSEA. With 4 bases clipped from V and 4 bases from J, the junction kept 11 bases outside the gene matches. CDR3: CSVVGEAGTGYGYTF. In nucleotides, the CDR3 is TGCAGCGTTGTTGGAGAGGCCGGGACAGGCTATGGCTACACCTTC.

This clone was observed a few times. The chain employs TRBV11-2 and TRBJ1-6; D is undetermined. Germline V gene data show CDR1 as SGHAT and CDR2 as FQNNGV. This CDR3 contains 15 residues. The V gene lost 5 bases and the J gene lost 7 bases, with 15 bases spanning the gap. The CDR3, as DNA: TGTGCCAGCAGCGCTAGGTTCTTAGAAAATTCACCCCTCCACTTT. Amino acids: CASSARFLENSPLHF.

This rearrangement joins TRBV7-2 to TRBJ1-3; D not resolved. V was clipped by 2 bases and J by 0 bases, with 8 bases between them. The CDR3 contains 15 residues. Germline lookup yields CDR1 SGHTA and CDR2 FQGNSA. The CDR3 spells CASSLNSRSGNTIYF. The DNA of the CDR3 is TGTGCCAGCAGCTTAAACAGCCGCTCTGGAAACACCATATATTTT.

The V gene is TRBV6-5, the J gene TRBJ1-4; maybe TRBD1 (5 bases). V lost 6 bases, J lost 6 bases, and 11 bases lay in between. Germline V CDR1 and CDR2: MNHEY, SVGAGI. This CDR3 is built from 13 residues. CDR3 in amino acids: CASRTGTYEKLFF. CDR3 sequence (DNA): TGTGCCAGCAGGACGGGGACTTATGAAAAACTGTTTTTT.

This clone turned up a few times. The rearrangement links TRBV7-6 to TRBJ2-3, with 11 bases identical to TRBD2. This CDR3 has 17 residues. Germline V gene sequence: CDR1 SGHVS, CDR2 FNYEAQ. Losses at the gene ends were 4 bases for V and 4 bases for J; bases not matched to a gene: 10. The DNA of the CDR3 is TGTGCCAGCAGCTCTCCGACTAGCGGGGCGGGGGCAGATACGCAGTATTTT. Translating gives CASSSPTSGAGADTQYF.

The V and J genes are TRBV29-1 and TRBJ1-1; D unclear. CDR1 is SQVTM, CDR2 ANQGSEA, per germline. V lost 4 bases, J lost 8 bases, and 11 bases lay in between. This CDR3 spans 11 amino acids. CDR3 protein: CSVVARYEAFF. Here the CDR3 DNA reads TGCAGCGTTGTAGCCAGATACGAAGCTTTCTTT.

The V and J genes are TRBV5-8 and TRBJ2-2; TRBD1 might be the D (6 bases). The CDR3 extends over 15 amino acids. Deletions cut 1 base from V and 3 bases from J, with 10 bases between. CDR1 and CDR2 from the germline V gene are SGHTS and YDEGEE. CDR3 DNA: TGTGCCAGCAGCTTGTTTCAGGGGCACACCGGGGAGCTGTTTTTT. This codes for CASSLFQGHTGELFF.

The J gene is TRBJ2-2, the V gene TRBV4-3, with 9 bases fitting TRBD2. V lost 4 bases, J lost 0 bases, and 9 bases stayed unmatched. CDR1 and CDR2 (germline): LGHNA, YSLEER. The length of the CDR3 is 18 residues. The CDR3 reads CASSPQPGLASNTGELFF. The CDR3 DNA sequence: TGCGCCAGCAGCCCACAACCGGGACTAGCCTCGAACACCGGGGAGCTGTTTTTT.

This chain links TRBV4-3 with TRBJ2-7; maybe TRBD1 (5 bases). The CDR3 consists of 14 residues. Germline values: CDR1 LGHNA, CDR2 YSLEER. V lost 1 base, J lost 2 bases, and 9 bases lay in between. CDR3 protein: CASSQVDRTYEQYF. DNA of the CDR3: TGCGCCAGCAGCCAAGTAGACAGAACCTACGAGCAGTACTTC.

The chain joins TRBV10-3 to TRBJ2-5; TRBD2 matches at 14 bases. CDR1 ENHRY and CDR2 SYGVKD come from the germline V gene. The CDR3 has 14 residues. J was trimmed by 3 bases and V by 10 bases; bases with no gene match: 4. The chain's CDR3 is CATKGLAGEETQYF. CDR3 sequence (DNA): TGTGCCACGAAGGGACTAGCGGGAGAAGAGACCCAGTACTTC.

This sequence joins TRBV19 and TRBJ1-5; D is unresolved. The CDR3 has 14 residues. Germline V gene data show CDR1 as LNHDA and CDR2 as SQIVND (reference sequence). V gave up 3 bases and J gave up 5 bases, with 11 bases separating them. CDR3 sequence: CASSMRAHHQPQHF. As DNA, the CDR3 is TGTGCCAGTAGTATGCGGGCCCACCATCAGCCCCAGCATTTT.